This record covers a single TCR beta chain. The sample originates from a study of OX40 agonist ivuxolimab in advanced cancers. About the research overall: In this cohort, patients received ivuxolimab, an agonistic anti-OX40 (CD134) antibody.

Sequencing used immunoSEQ multiplex PCR; TCRdb keeps in-frame clones, though not all of them. The sample has 100,000 to 150,000 clones; 85% to 95% are singletons. Per the germline V gene, CDR1 is ENHRY and CDR2 is SYGVKD. V was clipped by 6 bases and J by 3 bases, with 15 bases between them. The length of the CDR3 is 14 residues. This specimen was CD4+ or CD8+ T cells sorted from blood, taken in a trial of the OX40 agonist ivuxolimab. The receptor was derived from an adult with an advanced solid tumor such as melanoma, head and neck, liver or kidney cancer. V is TRBV10-3 and J is TRBJ2-7; D is tentatively TRBD1 or TRBD2 (5 bases each). The CDR3 DNA is TGTGCCATCAGGGGGACCCTCCAGATCTACGAGCAGTACTTC. Protein: CAIRGTLQIYEQYF.